The 10 T cell receptor beta chains reported below all come from one sample, sequenced in a study of T cell responses to AZD1222 COVID-19 vaccine. Clones were sequenced by immunoSEQ multiplex PCR, and TCRdb holds only the in-frame ones, with some missing. The sample holds approximately 150,000 clones, 88% seen once. This specimen was peripheral blood, taken 28 days after the second dose of the MenACWY control vaccine. These receptors were collected from an adult who received the MenACWY meningococcal vaccine as a control.

The chain recombines TRBV7-9 with TRBJ1-3; D not certain. The CDR3 is made up of 13 amino acids. The germline CDR1 and CDR2 sequences are SEHNR and FQNEAQ (reference sequence). V lost 3 bases and J lost 4, with 7 bases in between. The CDR3 loop reads CASSFGLGNTIYF. Here the CDR3 DNA reads TGTGCCAGCAGCTTTGGCCTAGGAAACACCATATATTTT.

The V gene is TRBV4-3, the J gene TRBJ1-1; a possible D gene is TRBD1 (6 bases). Trimming cost V 4 bases and J 1 base, with 10 bases left between them. The CDR3 has 14 amino acids. Germline V gene lookup returns CDR1 LGHNA and CDR2 YSLEER. The CDR3 loop is CASSRDRWNTEAFF. The DNA for the CDR3 is TGCGCCAGCAGCCGAGACAGGTGGAACACTGAAGCTTTCTTT.

The chain joins TRBV11-2 to TRBJ2-1; TRBD2 agrees at 8 bases. This CDR3 is 17 amino acids long. Per the germline V gene, CDR1 is SGHAT and CDR2 is FQNNGV. The V and J ends lost 5 bases and 1 base, in that order; junction bases with no gene match: 10. CDR3 nucleotide sequence: TGTGCCAGCAGCCTCCTGGGTAGCGGGGTTTCCTACAATGAGCAGTTCTTC. Translating gives CASSLLGSGVSYNEQFF.

J is TRBJ1-1 and V is TRBV28, with TRBD1 identical over 8 bases. CDR3 size: 16 residues. Germline V gene sequence: CDR1 MDHEN, CDR2 SYDVKM. Trimming removed 3 bases from V and 3 bases from J; junction bases left unmatched: 9. The CDR3 loop is CASSFPGQGVDTEAFF. The CDR3 bases are TGTGCCAGCAGTTTTCCCGGACAGGGTGTAGACACTGAAGCTTTCTTT.

The chain employs TRBV6-2 or TRBV6-3 and TRBJ1-2; 9 bases match TRBD1. V lost 5 bases to trimming and J lost 5 bases; unmatched junction nucleotides: 6. Germline V gene sequence: CDR1 MNHEY, CDR2 SVGEGT. The CDR3 length is 14 residues. The CDR3 reads CASSDGTGSYGYTF. DNA of the CDR3: TGTGCCAGCAGTGACGGGACAGGGTCATATGGCTACACCTTC.

The J gene is TRBJ2-7, the V gene TRBV5-1, with D unclear. Trimming stripped 2 bases from V and 7 bases from J, with 19 bases between. CDR3 length equals 15 residues. Germline V lookup: CDR1 SGHRS, CDR2 YFSETQ. For the CDR3, the DNA is TGCGCCAGCAGCTTAGACGGGCCCCGGGTATGGGAGCAGTACTTC. This gives the protein CASSLDGPRVWEQYF. The variable domain in full, with the rest retrieved from reference TRBV5-1 and TRBJ2-7, is KAGVTQTPRYLIKTRGQQVTLSCSPISGHRSVSWYQQTPGQGLQFLFEYFSETQRNKGNFPGRFSGRQFSNSRSEMNVSTLELGDSALYLCASSLDGPRVWEQYFGPGTRLTVT.

The chain carries TRBV20-1 and TRBJ1-3; D is possibly TRBD1 (5 bases). Germline CDR1 is DFQATT and CDR2 is SNEGSKA (reference sequence). The CDR3 extends over 12 amino acids. V dropped 3 bases and J dropped 8 bases, with 11 bases sitting between them. The CDR3, as DNA: TGCAGTGCTAGTTCAGGAGGGGACACCATATATTTT. Its protein product is CSASSGGDTIYF.

The CDR3 nucleotides are TGTGCCAGCAGCTCCCCAGCGGGAGGGCCGCTGTATGAGCAGTTCTTC. This translates into CASSSPAGGPLYEQFF. V is TRBV7-2 and J is TRBJ2-1, with 10 bases that match TRBD2. This CDR3 contains 16 residues. Trimming removed 4 bases from V and 8 bases from J; junction bases left unmatched: 11. Germline loops: CDR1 SGHTA, CDR2 FQGNSA.

This chain joins TRBV5-4 and TRBJ1-3; D remains unclear. V lost 1 base and J lost 4, with 15 bases in between. The CDR3 covers 16 residues. Germline V gene lookup returns CDR1 SGHNT and CDR2 YYREEE (reference sequence). The CDR3: CASSLLGPSGGNTIYF. The CDR3 DNA follows: TGTGCCAGCAGCTTGCTAGGGCCCTCGGGCGGAAACACCATATATTTT.

V and J are TRBV21-1 and TRBJ1-5; TRBD1 reflects the table's D call only, with no check against the DNA. TRBV21-1 is tagged as a pseudogene. The CDR3 is 16 residues long. CDR3 protein: CASSKRNRGNNQPQHF. CDR3 nucleotides: TGTGCCAGCAGCAAAAGAAACAGGGGCAACAATCAGCCCCAGCATTTT.